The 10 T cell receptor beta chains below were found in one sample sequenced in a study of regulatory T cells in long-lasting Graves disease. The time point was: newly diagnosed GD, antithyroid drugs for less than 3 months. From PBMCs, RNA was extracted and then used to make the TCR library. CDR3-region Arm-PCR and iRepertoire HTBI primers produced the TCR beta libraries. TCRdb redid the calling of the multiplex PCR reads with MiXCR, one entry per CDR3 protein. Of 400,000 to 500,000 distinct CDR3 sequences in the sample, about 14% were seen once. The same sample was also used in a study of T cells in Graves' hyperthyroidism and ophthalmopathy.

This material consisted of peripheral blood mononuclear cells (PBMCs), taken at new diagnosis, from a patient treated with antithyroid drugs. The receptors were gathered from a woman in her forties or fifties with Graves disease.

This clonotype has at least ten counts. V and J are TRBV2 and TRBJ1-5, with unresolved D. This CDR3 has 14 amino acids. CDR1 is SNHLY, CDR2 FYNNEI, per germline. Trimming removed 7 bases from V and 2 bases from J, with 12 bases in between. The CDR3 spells CASNLQAGNQPQHF. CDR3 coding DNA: TGTGCCAGCAACCTCCAGGCTGGCAATCAGCCCCAGCATTTT.

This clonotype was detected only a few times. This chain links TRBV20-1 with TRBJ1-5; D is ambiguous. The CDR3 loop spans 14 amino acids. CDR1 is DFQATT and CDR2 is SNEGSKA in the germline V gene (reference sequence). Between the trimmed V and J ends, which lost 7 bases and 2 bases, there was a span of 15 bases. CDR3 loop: CSVPEVHRNQPQHF. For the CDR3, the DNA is TGCAGTGTCCCTGAGGTGCATCGCAATCAGCCCCAGCATTTT.

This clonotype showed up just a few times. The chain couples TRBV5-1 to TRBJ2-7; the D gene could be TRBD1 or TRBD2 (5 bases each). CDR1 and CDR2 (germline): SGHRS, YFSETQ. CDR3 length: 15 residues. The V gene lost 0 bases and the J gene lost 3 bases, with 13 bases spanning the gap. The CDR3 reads CASSLDEGSFYEQYF. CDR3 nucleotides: TGCGCCAGCAGCTTGGATGAGGGGTCTTTCTACGAGCAGTACTTC.

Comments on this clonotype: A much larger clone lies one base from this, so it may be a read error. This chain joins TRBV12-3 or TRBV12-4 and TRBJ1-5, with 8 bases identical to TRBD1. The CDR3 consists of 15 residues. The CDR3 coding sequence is TGTGCCAGCAGTGAACAGGGGGACAGCAATCAGCCCCGGCATTTT. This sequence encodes CASSEQGDSNQPRHF.

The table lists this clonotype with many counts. The CDR3: CASRRGGSTDEQFF. The CDR3 nucleotides are TGTGCCAGCAGGAGGGGCGGGAGCACCGATGAGCAGTTCTTC. The gene calls are TRBV2 and TRBJ2-1; 7 bases are shared with TRBD2. V trimming: 6 bases; J trimming: 8 bases; junction bases outside the gene matches: 10. The CDR3 runs 14 residues. Germline-derived CDR1 and CDR2 are SNHLY and FYNNEI.

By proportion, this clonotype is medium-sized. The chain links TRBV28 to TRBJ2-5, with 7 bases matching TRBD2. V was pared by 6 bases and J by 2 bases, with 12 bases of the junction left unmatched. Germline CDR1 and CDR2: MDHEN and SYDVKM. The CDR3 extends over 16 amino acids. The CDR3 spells CASRDIRLAEQETQYF. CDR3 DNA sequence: TGTGCCAGCAGAGACATCCGGCTAGCGGAACAAGAGACCCAGTACTTC.

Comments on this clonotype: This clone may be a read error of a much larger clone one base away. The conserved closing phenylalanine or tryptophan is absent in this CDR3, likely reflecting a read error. DNA for the CDR3: TGTGCCAGCAGTTACTCCCGGGACAGGGGGTCCCCCTACAATGAGCAGTTCTAC. This translates into CASSYSRDRGSPYNEQFY. The chain links TRBV2 to TRBJ2-1; 11 nucleotides align to TRBD1. CDR3 size: 18 residues. V dropped 5 bases and J dropped 2; count of bases not matched to a gene: 11. CDR1 SNHLY and CDR2 FYNNEI come from the germline V gene.

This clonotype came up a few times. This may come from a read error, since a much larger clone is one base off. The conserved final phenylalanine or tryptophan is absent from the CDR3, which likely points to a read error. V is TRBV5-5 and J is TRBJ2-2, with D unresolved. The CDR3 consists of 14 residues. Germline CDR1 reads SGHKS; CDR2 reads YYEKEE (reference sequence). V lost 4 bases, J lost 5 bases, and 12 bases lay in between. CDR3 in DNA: TGTGCCAGCAGCCCAAGGGTAAAGACCGGGGAGCTGTTTTGT. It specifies CASSPRVKTGELFC.

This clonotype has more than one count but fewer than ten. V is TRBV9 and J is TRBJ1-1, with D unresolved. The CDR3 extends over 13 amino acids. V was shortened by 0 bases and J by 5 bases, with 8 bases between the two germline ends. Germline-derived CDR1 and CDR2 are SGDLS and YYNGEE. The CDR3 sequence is CASSVGDLTEAFF. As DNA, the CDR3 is TGTGCCAGCAGCGTAGGAGATCTTACTGAAGCTTTCTTT.

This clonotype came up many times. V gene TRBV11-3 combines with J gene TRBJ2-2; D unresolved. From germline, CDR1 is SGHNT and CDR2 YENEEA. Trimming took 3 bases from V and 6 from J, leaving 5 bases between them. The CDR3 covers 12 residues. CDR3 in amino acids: CASSFVSGELFF. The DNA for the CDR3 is TGTGCCAGCAGCTTTGTCTCCGGGGAGCTGTTTTTT.